The clone carrying this T cell receptor beta chain was detected ten times or more. This specimen comes from a study of T cells in Graves' hyperthyroidism and ophthalmopathy. Amplified regions were TCR beta CDR3 sequences from RNA transcripts. First-round RT-PCR targeting the TCR CDR3 was performed with the HTBI primer set. TCRdb processed the multiplex PCR reads anew with MiXCR; each CDR3 protein has one entry. The sample consists of hundreds of thousands of distinct CDR3 sequences, around 42% of them appearing once. In germline, CDR1 is SGHTA, CDR2 FQGNSA. V lost 5 bases to trimming and J lost 3 bases; unmatched junction nucleotides: 7. The CDR3 consists of 14 residues.

This chain connects TRBV7-2 to TRBJ2-7; 7 bases are shared with TRBD2. Sequences were obtained from peripheral blood or thyroid tissue (not recorded which). The sequence was collected from a woman under 30 with Graves' hyperthyroidism. In DNA form, the CDR3 reads TGTGCCAGCAGCCACCCCGGGACTATCTACGAGCAGTACTTC. It encodes CASSHPGTIYEQYF.